This is a list of T cell receptor beta chains from one sample in a study of radiation and T cells in renal cell carcinoma. TCRdb's copy holds only in-frame clones and misses some; the assay was immunoSEQ multiplex PCR. This table has 90,000 to 100,000 clones, 75% to 90% appearing once. Specimen: blood, collected from a patient whose treatment included radiotherapy and nephrectomy. The receptors were gathered from a man aged 50-60 years with renal cell carcinoma. Each CDR3 is given with its conserved first and last residue. A D gene is named only where the DNA matches it firmly. Where a row states a size, it is once, few, many or the class of an expanded clone; other rows omit it.

abundance: -
v_gene: TRBV5-1
d_gene: -
j_gene: TRBJ1-1
CDR3aa: CASSLLQGRDTEAFF
CDR3nt: TGCGCCAGCAGCTTGTTGCAGGGTCGGGACACTGAAGCTTTCTTT

abundance: -
v_gene: TRBV9
d_gene: TRBD1
j_gene: TRBJ1-1
CDR3aa: CASSVDIGGAREAFF
CDR3nt: TGTGCCAGCAGCGTAGATATAGGGGGCGCACGGGAAGCTTTCTTT

abundance: once
v_gene: TRBV30
d_gene: -
j_gene: TRBJ2-1
CDR3aa: CAWSPTRTAPHEQFF
CDR3nt: TGTGCCTGGAGTCCCACTCGGACTGCCCCCCATGAGCAGTTCTTC

abundance: -
v_gene: TRBV7-9
d_gene: TRBD2
j_gene: TRBJ2-5
CDR3aa: CASSSRTSTPRRETQYF
CDR3nt: TGTGCCAGCAGCTCAAGGACTAGCACTCCGCGGCGAGAGACCCAGTACTTC

abundance: once
v_gene: TRBV14
d_gene: -
j_gene: TRBJ2-5
CDR3aa: CASSIRTGQRQETQYF
CDR3nt: TGTGCCAGCAGCATACGAACAGGACAGCGCCAAGAGACCCAGTACTTC

abundance: -
v_gene: TRBV30
d_gene: TRBD1
j_gene: TRBJ2-3
CDR3aa: CAWTWDRATDTQYF
CDR3nt: TGTGCCTGGACTTGGGACAGGGCCACAGATACGCAGTATTTT

abundance: -
v_gene: TRBV7-9
d_gene: TRBD2
j_gene: TRBJ2-7
CDR3aa: CASSLFGQNAGGSSYEQYF
CDR3nt: TGTGCCAGCAGCTTATTCGGACAGAATGCGGGGGGCTCCTCCTACGAGCAGTACTTC

abundance: -
v_gene: TRBV2
d_gene: TRBD1
j_gene: TRBJ1-2
CDR3aa: CAKQGQGSYYGYTF
CDR3nt: TGTGCCAAACAAGGACAGGGTTCGTATTATGGCTACACCTTC

abundance: few
v_gene: TRBV5-8
d_gene: TRBD1
j_gene: TRBJ2-7
CDR3aa: CASSRSLFGRGPYEQYF
CDR3nt: TGTGCCAGCAGCCGAAGTTTGTTCGGCAGGGGGCCCTACGAGCAGTACTTC

abundance: -
v_gene: TRBV5-4
d_gene: -
j_gene: TRBJ1-4
CDR3aa: CASSLRTGTDNEKLFF
CDR3nt: TGTGCCAGCAGCTTGCGTACCGGGACCGATAATGAAAAACTGTTTTTT

abundance: once
v_gene: TRBV2
d_gene: -
j_gene: TRBJ2-2
CDR3aa: CASSKGGTGELFF
CDR3nt: TGTGCCAGCTCTAAAGGAGGTACCGGGGAGCTGTTTTTT

abundance: -
v_gene: TRBV7-2
d_gene: TRBD2
j_gene: TRBJ2-1
CDR3aa: CASSTSGGKQFF
CDR3nt: TGTGCCAGCAGCACTAGCGGGGGAAAGCAGTTCTTC

abundance: once
v_gene: TRBV7-9
d_gene: TRBD2
j_gene: TRBJ2-6
CDR3aa: CASSNNLAGETSGANVLTF
CDR3nt: TGTGCCAGCAGCAACAACTTAGCGGGGGAGACGTCTGGGGCCAACGTCCTGACTTTC

abundance: -
v_gene: TRBV6-5
d_gene: -
j_gene: TRBJ1-1
CDR3aa: CASSLTGFGTEAFF
CDR3nt: TGTGCCAGCAGTTTGACAGGCTTCGGCACTGAAGCTTTCTTT

abundance: -
v_gene: TRBV7-2
d_gene: TRBD2
j_gene: TRBJ2-7
CDR3aa: CASSRGLAWEQYF
CDR3nt: TGTGCCAGCAGCCGGGGACTAGCGTGGGAGCAGTACTTC

abundance: -
v_gene: TRBV2
d_gene: TRBD1
j_gene: TRBJ1-2
CDR3aa: CASSAQGDWDGYTF
CDR3nt: TGTGCCAGCAGTGCGCAGGGGGATTGGGATGGCTACACCTTC

abundance: -
v_gene: TRBV4-1
d_gene: -
j_gene: TRBJ2-3
CDR3aa: CASSQALGGPRADTQYF
CDR3nt: TGCGCCAGCAGCCAAGCGCTAGGGGGACCCCGCGCAGATACGCAGTATTTT

abundance: -
v_gene: TRBV28
d_gene: TRBD1
j_gene: TRBJ1-2
CDR3aa: CASSLGQHYGYTF
CDR3nt: TGTGCCAGCAGTTTGGGACAGCACTATGGCTACACCTTC

abundance: once
v_gene: TRBV30
d_gene: -
j_gene: TRBJ1-2
CDR3aa: CAQVVNYGYTF
CDR3nt: TGTGCCCAGGTAGTTAACTATGGCTACACCTTC

abundance: -
v_gene: TRBV6-1
d_gene: -
j_gene: TRBJ1-3
CDR3aa: CASRDQGFSGNTIYF
CDR3nt: TGTGCCAGCAGGGATCAGGGATTTTCTGGAAACACCATATATTTT

abundance: -
v_gene: TRBV27
d_gene: -
j_gene: TRBJ1-6
CDR3aa: CASSSLRDEGRNSPLHF
CDR3nt: TGTGCCAGCAGCAGTCTCAGGGACGAGGGACGAAATTCACCCCTCCACTTT

abundance: -
v_gene: TRBV4-3
d_gene: -
j_gene: TRBJ1-3
CDR3aa: CASSPGFGNTIYF
CDR3nt: TGCGCCAGCAGCCCAGGTTTCGGAAACACCATATATTTT

abundance: -
v_gene: TRBV7-9
d_gene: -
j_gene: TRBJ2-1
CDR3aa: CASSLTAGSYNEQFF
CDR3nt: TGTGCCAGCAGCTTAACGGCGGGCTCCTACAATGAGCAGTTCTTC

abundance: -
v_gene: TRBV6-1
d_gene: -
j_gene: TRBJ1-5
CDR3aa: CASMRLDQPQHF
CDR3nt: TGTGCCAGCATGCGACTGGATCAGCCCCAGCATTTT

abundance: -
v_gene: TRBV6-1
d_gene: -
j_gene: TRBJ1-5
CDR3aa: CASSRPWGNQPQHF
CDR3nt: TGTGCCAGCAGTCGTCCGTGGGGCAATCAGCCCCAGCATTTT

abundance: -
v_gene: TRBV28
d_gene: TRBD2
j_gene: TRBJ2-2
CDR3aa: CASSGASGGAAGELFF
CDR3nt: TGTGCCAGCAGTGGAGCTAGCGGGGGGGCTGCCGGGGAGCTGTTTTTT

abundance: -
v_gene: TRBV4-1
d_gene: -
j_gene: TRBJ1-1
CDR3aa: CASSDRGRNTEAFF
CDR3nt: TGCGCCAGCAGCGATAGGGGTAGGAACACTGAAGCTTTCTTT

abundance: -
v_gene: TRBV2
d_gene: -
j_gene: TRBJ1-5
CDR3aa: CASRQGLESNQPQHF
CDR3nt: TGTGCCAGCAGACAGGGCTTAGAGAGCAATCAGCCCCAGCATTTT